Listed below are T cell receptor beta chains from one sample, sequenced in a study of vaccination effects on CD4 cells after COVID-19. These receptors lack a known antigen. Repertoires were generated with immunoSEQ multiplex PCR, while TCRdb's copy carries only in-frame clones and drops some. The data hold 30,000 to 45,000 clones, with about two thirds observed a single time. Here the sequenced sample was CD4+ T cells from PBMCs cultured with SARS-CoV-2 spike peptides, taken before COVID-19 vaccination. The receptors originated from a human donor who received a COVID-19 vaccine. Both conserved end residues are part of each CDR3. The D gene is left open where the match is weak. The size field is filled for only some rows; it gives once, few, many or a size class.

clone size	D gene	J gene	V gene	CDR3 DNA	CDR3 protein
few	TRBD1	TRBJ2-7	TRBV28	TGTGCCAGCAGCTACCCCCTGGGACAGGGGGCCTACGAGCAGTACTTC	CASSYPLGQGAYEQYF
.	.	TRBJ1-3	TRBV7-8	TGTGCCAGCAGCCCCAGGGGCTCTGGAAACACCATATATTTT	CASSPRGSGNTIYF
.	.	TRBJ2-1	TRBV9	TGTGCCAGCAGCGTTCGTCGGGACAACATATACAATGAGCAGTTCTTC	CASSVRRDNIYNEQFF
.	TRBD1	TRBJ2-2	TRBV24-1	TGTGCCACCAGTGAACCGGGACAGGGGGCAACCGGGGAGCTGTTTTTT	CATSEPGQGATGELFF
.	TRBD1	TRBJ1-2	TRBV20-1	TGCAGCGGGACAGGGGCTAGTGGCTACACCTTC	CSGTGASGYTF
.	.	TRBJ1-2	TRBV30	TGTGCCTGGAGTGTACGGCGGCAGGGAGGAGGCTACACCTTC	CAWSVRRQGGGYTF
few	.	TRBJ1-2	TRBV19	TGTGCCAGTAGTAGCGCGCAGGGGAACTATGGCTACACCTTC	CASSSAQGNYGYTF
few	.	TRBJ2-2	TRBV21-1	TGTGCCAGCAGCAAGGCTAGCGGGAGTATACCCAACACCGGGGAGCTGTTTTTT	CASSKASGSIPNTGELFF
.	TRBD2	TRBJ2-7	TRBV15	TGTGCCACCAGCAGGGGAGGACTAGCGGGGGACGAGCAGTACTTC	CATSRGGLAGDEQYF
once	.	TRBJ1-3	TRBV6-5	TGTGCCAGCACTCCAGGGGTCAAAGGGACCATATATTTT	CASTPGVKGTIYF
once	.	TRBJ2-4	TRBV27	TGTGCCAGCAGTTTACAGGGGAAAAACATTCAGTACTTC	CASSLQGKNIQYF
few	TRBD2	TRBJ2-1	TRBV7-2	TGTGCCAGCAGCTCCGCGAGGACTAGGGGCAATGAGCAGTTCTTC	CASSSARTRGNEQFF
.	TRBD2	TRBJ2-3	TRBV7-2	TGTGCCAGCAGCCACGGGACTAGCGGGAGTTGGGGCACAGATACGCAGTATTTT	CASSHGTSGSWGTDTQYF
.	.	TRBJ1-6	TRBV10-3	TGTGCCATCACCAAGGACCAAGAGTCACCCCTCCACTTT	CAITKDQESPLHF
few	.	TRBJ1-5	TRBV10-1	TGCGCCAGGTTACGGGGGCAGAGACAACCCCAGCATTTT	CARLRGQRQPQHF
.	.	TRBJ2-3	TRBV29-1	TGCAGCGTTGGATGGTCGAACCTTCAGGATACGCAGTATTTT	CSVGWSNLQDTQYF
.	.	TRBJ2-6	TRBV30	TGTGCCTGGGGGGGTCCGTCTGGGGCCAACGTCCTGACTTTC	CAWGGPSGANVLTF
.	TRBD1	TRBJ1-1	TRBV10-1	TGCGCCGGACAGGGGATTAACGTCACTGAAGCTTTCTTT	CAGQGINVTEAFF
.	.	TRBJ2-7	TRBV5-6	TGTGCCAGCAGCTTTTTCCTTACGGGAACCTACGAGCAGTACTTC	CASSFFLTGTYEQYF
few	TRBD1	TRBJ1-2	TRBV6-6	TGTGCCAGCAGTCTGGGACAGGGGAGAGGCTACACCTTC	CASSLGQGRGYTF
.	.	TRBJ2-5	TRBV6-5	TGTGCCAGCAGTTACTCGGGTAGCGGCCCTTGGGAGACCCAGTACTTC	CASSYSGSGPWETQYF
.	.	TRBJ2-2	TRBV4-3	TGCGCCAGCAGCCAAGTTCCCCCCTCCGGGGAGCTGTTTTTT	CASSQVPPSGELFF
.	.	TRBJ2-7	TRBV4-1	TGCGCCAGCAGCCAAGATCGGACAACGGAGCAGTACTTC	CASSQDRTTEQYF
.	TRBD1	TRBJ2-5	TRBV9	TGTGCCAGCAGCGCCCGGACAGGGGGAGAGACCCAGTACTTC	CASSARTGGETQYF
.	.	TRBJ1-2	TRBV4-1	TGCGCCAGCAGCCGTATCTTGCGCCCTAATGGCTACACCTTC	CASSRILRPNGYTF
.	.	TRBJ1-2	TRBV7-2	TGTGCCAGCAGCTTAGGCGAGGATGGCTACACCTTC	CASSLGEDGYTF
.	TRBD2	TRBJ2-3	TRBV24-1	TGTGCCACCAGGCGGGGGACTTCTAGCACAGATACGCAGTATTTT	CATRRGTSSTDTQYF
.	.	TRBJ2-2	TRBV12-3/TRBV12-4	TGTGCCAGCAGTTTTTGGGACACCGGGGAGCTGTTTTTT	CASSFWDTGELFF
.	.	TRBJ1-6	TRBV7-8	TGTGCCAGCAGCCCCGACCCTAATTCACCCCTCCACTTT	CASSPDPNSPLHF
.	.	TRBJ2-7	TRBV9	TGTGCCAGCAGCGCAGAAGTTTTAAGCCACGAGCAGTACTTC	CASSAEVLSHEQYF
few	.	TRBJ2-6	TRBV30	TGTGCCCTGGGACGGGGATCTGGGGCCAACGTCCTGACTTTC	CALGRGSGANVLTF
.	TRBD1	TRBJ2-7	TRBV5-1	TGCGCCAGTGCCCGGGACAGCTCCTACGAGCAGTACTTC	CASARDSSYEQYF
.	TRBD1	TRBJ2-1	TRBV2	TGTGCCAGCAGTCTGGACAGGGGACCGTACAATGAGCAGTTCTTC	CASSLDRGPYNEQFF
few	.	TRBJ1-2	TRBV6-1	TGTGCCAGCAGTGAGAGTTATGGCTACACCTTC	CASSESYGYTF
.	.	TRBJ1-4	TRBV5-1	TGCGCCAGCAGCGTAGAAGGGGCGAGTAAAAAACTGTTTTTT	CASSVEGASKKLFF
few	.	TRBJ1-4	TRBV28	TGTGCCAGCAGGAATCCCCGAATGGGCGAAAAACTGTTTTTT	CASRNPRMGEKLFF
.	TRBD1	TRBJ1-1	TRBV27	TGTGCCAGCAGCCGTGACAGGGGGAACACTGAAGCTTTCTTT	CASSRDRGNTEAFF
.	.	TRBJ2-3	TRBV29-1	TGCAGCGTTGAAGATCTAGTGACTGAACCTAAGGGTACGCAGTATTTT	CSVEDLVTEPKGTQYF
.	.	TRBJ1-6	TRBV5-4	TGTGCCAGCAGCTTGGTCTCGGGGCAATCACCCCTCCACTTT	CASSLVSGQSPLHF
.	.	TRBJ1-6	TRBV28	TGTGCCAGCAGTTTGGGGGCTACAAATTCACCCCTCCACTTT	CASSLGATNSPLHF
.	.	TRBJ1-1	TRBV5-1	TGCGCCAGCAGCTTGGTGGGCGATAGGACAGAGCCGGGAGCTTTCTTT	CASSLVGDRTEPGAFF
.	TRBD2	TRBJ2-3	TRBV7-6	TGTGCCAGCAGCATACCCGGGACTAGCGCCTCCACAGATACGCAGTATTTT	CASSIPGTSASTDTQYF
.	TRBD1	TRBJ1-1	TRBV4-2	TGTGCCAGCAGCCACGACAGGGGGCGGGTCACTGAAGCTTTCTTT	CASSHDRGRVTEAFF
.	.	TRBJ2-7	TRBV7-9	TGTGCCAGCAGCCTCCACAGTTCCTCCTACGAGCAGTACTTC	CASSLHSSSYEQYF
once	TRBD1	TRBJ2-6	TRBV5-1	TGCGCCAGCAGCTTGGCCGGACAGGGCTCTGGGGCCAACGTCCTGACTTTC	CASSLAGQGSGANVLTF
.	.	TRBJ2-3	TRBV4-2	TGTGCCAGCAGCCCAGAGGGACTCTCCACAGATACGCAGTATTTT	CASSPEGLSTDTQYF